The 9 T cell receptor beta chains in this list originate from one sample, sequenced in a study of blood T cell repertoires in COVID-19. Libraries were prepared by immunoSEQ multiplex PCR; TCRdb keeps only in-frame clonotypes and omits some of them. This repertoire shows approximately 250,000 clones, approximately 84% found once; its top ten account for about 15%. The sample consisted of PBMCs or T cells enriched from blood (not recorded which). The receptors derive from a man aged 40-50 years who had recovered from COVID-19.

This clone turned up a few times. J is TRBJ2-1 and V is TRBV5-1; 13 bases match TRBD2. The germline CDR1 and CDR2 sequences are SGHRS and YFSETQ. The V and J ends lost 2 bases and 7 bases, in that order; junction bases with no gene match: 6. The CDR3 is 16 amino acids. The CDR3 reads CASSLTLAGGPNEQFF. The CDR3 nucleotides read TGCGCCAGCAGCTTAACACTAGCGGGAGGGCCTAATGAGCAGTTCTTC.

The V gene is TRBV11-2, the J gene TRBJ1-6; 8 bases match TRBD1. V lost 2 bases to trimming and J lost 10 bases; unmatched junction nucleotides: 7. The germline V gene has CDR1 SGHAT and CDR2 FQNNGV. CDR3 size: 15 residues. The CDR3 nucleotides read TGTGCCAGCAGCTTATCGACAGGGGCCGAATCACCCCTCCACTTT. Protein: CASSLSTGAESPLHF.

V is TRBV2 and J is TRBJ2-7; possible D gene TRBD1, 5 bases. The CDR3 is 12 residues long. Germline assignment: CDR1 SNHLY and CDR2 FYNNEI. V lost 11 bases, J lost 0 bases, and 11 bases lay in between. CDR3 region: CAGTGDSYEQYF. The CDR3 coding sequence is TGTGCCGGAACAGGTGACTCCTACGAGCAGTACTTC.

This clone was observed a single time. The chain employs TRBV7-2 and TRBJ1-3, with D possibly TRBD1 on 6 matching bases. CDR1 SGHTA and CDR2 FQGNSA come from the germline V gene. This CDR3 region has 14 residues. Trimming took 2 bases from V and 7 from J, leaving 12 bases between them. The CDR3 region is CASSLSRGHNTIYF. The CDR3 DNA is TGTGCCAGCAGCTTATCCAGGGGTCACAACACCATATATTTT.

The J gene is TRBJ1-2, the V gene TRBV7-2; the D gene is possibly TRBD1 (5 bases). Germline values: CDR1 SGHTA, CDR2 FQGNSA. The CDR3 is made up of 14 amino acids. Trimming pared 1 base from V and 3 bases from J, leaving 9 bases between. The CDR3 DNA sequence: TGTGCCAGCAGCTTAGGTGGGGCGGACTATGGCTACACCTTC. Protein product: CASSLGGADYGYTF.

The chain employs TRBV2 and TRBJ1-1; D ambiguous. Germline CDR1 and CDR2: SNHLY and FYNNEI. The V end was cut by 5 bases, the J end by 1 base, with 8 bases between. The CDR3 covers 13 residues. The CDR3, as DNA: TGTGCCAGCAGTTTCCGACAGAACACTGAAGCTTTCTTT. As protein: CASSFRQNTEAFF.

The V gene is TRBV10-3, the J gene TRBJ2-1; D perhaps matches TRBD2 (6 bases). Trimming left V 4 bases short and J 8 bases short, with 15 bases between. CDR1 and CDR2 (germline): ENHRY, SYGVKD. The CDR3 is made up of 14 amino acids. In nucleotides, the CDR3 is TGTGCCATCAGTGTCTCTCGGGAGAGGGATGAGCAGTTCTTC. It yields the protein CAISVSRERDEQFF.

A few counts support this clone. V is TRBV5-1 and J is TRBJ1-1, with 8 nucleotides matching TRBD1. V shed 4 bases and J 4 bases; nucleotides not matched to a gene: 6. The germline CDR1 and CDR2 sequences are SGHRS and YFSETQ. The CDR3 contains 14 residues. The CDR3 spells CASSGSGGGTEAFF. The CDR3 bases are TGCGCCAGCAGCGGGTCAGGGGGCGGCACTGAAGCTTTCTTT. The whole variable domain, filled in from reference TRBV5-1 and TRBJ1-1, reads KAGVTQTPRYLIKTRGQQVTLSCSPISGHRSVSWYQQTPGQGLQFLFEYFSETQRNKGNFPGRFSGRQFSNSRSEMNVSTLELGDSALYLCASSGSGGGTEAFFGQGTRLTVV.

The V call is TRBV3-1 (or the pseudogene TRBV3-2), the J call TRBJ1-1; D uncertain. Germline CDR1 LGHDT, CDR2 YNNKEL (reference sequence). The CDR3 has 14 amino acids. V shed 6 bases and J shed 6 bases, with 17 bases lying between them. The CDR3 nucleotides are TGTGCCAGCAGTGACCTTGGGAGTGGTGCTGAAGCTTTCTTT. Its translation is CASSDLGSGAEAFF.